This T cell receptor (beta chain) was captured in a study of T-cell memory formation after mild COVID-19 (dated by TCRdb to the early 2020s). Some background on the complete study: TCR sequence clusters from the two donors were largely donor specific. T-cell clones expanding and contracting after mild COVID-19 in two donors were tracked by longitudinal TCRalpha and TCRbeta repertoire sequencing. Two young, previously healthy adult volunteers made up the cohort, one male and one female.

To note about this clonotype: What this receptor recognizes is not known. Base qualities are missing; no much larger clone stands one base away.

These reads were obtained on an Illumina NovaSeq 6000. cDNA libraries for TCRalpha and TCRbeta were prepared by 5'RACE using constant-segment primers, with sample barcodes and unique molecular identifiers added. Trizol reagent was used to extract RNA from every sample. The libraries were amplified in two PCR steps, and the second step added a second sample barcode and Illumina TruSeq adapters. The libraries were sequenced on an Illumina NovaSeq using 2 x 150 bp paired-end reads. In the source study's methods: The reads were demultiplexed and collapsed into UMI-guided consensus sequences using migec v1.2.7. Using mixcr v2.1.11, UMI consensuses were aligned to TRA and TRB V and J templates and then assembled into clonotypes. Clonotypes were classified as expanded or contracted when called significant by both edgeR and NoisET, with noise models trained on biological replicates. For edgeR calls, the thresholds were a false discovery rate-adjusted p below 0.01 and a log2 fold-change of 1. As an exploratory analysis of dynamics, max-normalized trajectories of the 1000 most abundant clonotypes were examined with PCA combined with hierarchical clustering. Separately sequenced CD4+ and CD8+ repertoires were used to assign the CD4 or CD8 phenotype of responding clones. The raw public reads went through TCRdb reprocessing: fastp at Q25, MiXCR clone calling, in-frame beta chains kept. Rows with a matching CDR3 protein are joined into one entry that keeps the most common DNA and genes. The authors' filters were not applied to this entry. For this sample the table gives approximately 210,000 distinct CDR3 sequences, of which approximately 20% were detected only once. Of the sample, 2% to 3% is held by the ten largest clones.

PBMCs were isolated by Ficoll-Paque density gradient centrifugation. General findings and caveats noted by the study authors: Some responding clones were detected in pre-infection memory, which suggested that pre-existing cross-reactive memory T cells had joined the SARS-CoV-2 response. Clones contracting from day 15 to 85 had balanced CD4/CD8 phenotypes, while a second wave expanding from day 15 to 37 was biased towards CD4+. The second-wave clones that peaked on day 37 were not confirmed to be SARS-CoV-2 specific. The study covered only two mild cases, and larger cohorts including severe cases with pre-infection samples were considered necessary. Contracting CD4+ clones appeared mostly in the CM and EM memory subsets, whereas CD8+ clones were enriched in EMRA.

Counted from cysteine to phenylalanine, this CDR3 has 13 amino acids. Kept here is only the CDR3 DNA, which spans 39 bases and is read in frame from base 1. Via the germline V gene (reference sequence), CDR1 is LNHNV and CDR2 YYDKDF. V is pared back by 1 base and J by 13 bases, with 15 bases lying between the germline termini. Input material: PBMCs or a T cell subset sorted from them (not recorded which). This receptor was taken from an adult woman who had mild COVID-19 (a few samples of this study predate the infection). The sample titles of this study are shuffled in the database, so cell type and time point are left out; the donor was told from shared clones. The receptor chain draws on TRBV15 and TRBJ2-3, with TRBD2 perhaps the D gene, on 6 matching bases. The CDR3 region has the sequence CATSRAGGIPEYF. The nucleotide sequence reads TGTGCCACCAGCAGAGCTGGCGGGATCCCAGAGTATTTT.